A single sample gave rise to the 15 T cell receptor beta chains below, sequenced in a study of shared clonotypes between healthy human individuals. Method: immunoSEQ multiplex PCR; TCRdb's copy keeps in-frame clones and lacks some. The sample shows more than 2 million clones, approximately 94% of them seen only once. Input material: naive CD4+ T cells sorted from blood. As to subset: CD45RA+ positively selected. These receptors came from a man aged 18 to 30 in good health.

The V gene is TRBV9, the J gene TRBJ1-4; 12 bases align to TRBD1. The CDR3 runs 15 residues. V was clipped by 3 bases and J by 7 bases; unmatched bases: 4. Per the germline V gene, CDR1 is SGDLS and CDR2 is YYNGEE. CDR3 DNA sequence: TGTGCCAGCAGCGCACGGGACAGGGGGCCTGAAAAACTGTTTTTT. Amino acid sequence: CASSARDRGPEKLFF.

The genes are TRBV2 and TRBJ2-2; 7 bases agree with TRBD2. Germline-derived CDR1 and CDR2 are SNHLY and FYNNEI. V trimming: 2 bases; J trimming: 4 bases; junction bases outside the gene matches: 4. This CDR3 spans 15 amino acids. For the CDR3, the DNA is TGTGCCAGCAGTGAAATACTAGCGAGCACCGGGGAGCTGTTTTTT. This gives the protein CASSEILASTGELFF.

This chain links TRBV7-9 with TRBJ1-4; maybe TRBD1 (5 bases). The CDR3 is 15 residues long. V lost 7 bases to trimming and J lost 4 bases, with 16 bases between them. The germline V gene has CDR1 SEHNR and CDR2 FQNEAQ (reference sequence). The CDR3 coding sequence is TGTGCCAGCAATCGGGGAGGGGCGTATAATGAAAAACTGTTTTTT. Translating it yields CASNRGGAYNEKLFF.

The chain links TRBV5-1 to TRBJ1-6; D ambiguous. In germline, CDR1 is SGHRS, CDR2 YFSETQ. V was trimmed by 0 bases and J by 9 bases, leaving 10 bases between them. This CDR3 comprises 14 residues. The chain's CDR3 is CASSLDISSSPLHF. The DNA of the CDR3 is TGCGCCAGCAGCTTGGACATTAGCAGTTCACCCCTCCACTTT. The variable domain in full, with the rest retrieved from reference TRBV5-1 and TRBJ1-6, is KAGVTQTPRYLIKTRGQQVTLSCSPISGHRSVSWYQQTPGQGLQFLFEYFSETQRNKGNFPGRFSGRQFSNSRSEMNVSTLELGDSALYLCASSLDISSSPLHFGNGTRLTVT.

For the CDR3, the DNA is TGTGCCAGCACAAGGGGGGGGGACTACGAGCAGTACTTC. Encoded protein: CASTRGGDYEQYF. The rearrangement links TRBV6-1 to TRBJ2-7; tentatively, D is TRBD2 (7 bases). CDR3 length: 13 residues. The ends were cut back, 7 bases at V and 3 bases at J, with 13 bases in the middle. The germline V gene has CDR1 MNHNS and CDR2 SASEGT.

The chain carries TRBV9 and TRBJ1-3; D gene uncertain. V gave up 4 bases and J gave up 4 bases, with 12 bases separating them. This CDR3 contains 14 residues. CDR1 SGDLS and CDR2 YYNGEE come from the germline V gene. The CDR3 protein is CASSQALGGNTIYF. The CDR3 DNA follows: TGTGCCAGCAGCCAGGCATTGGGGGGAAACACCATATATTTT.

The V call is TRBV19, the J call TRBJ1-5; the D is unclear. Trimming cost V 7 bases and J 1 base, with 5 bases left between them. This CDR3 has 12 amino acids. CDR1 and CDR2 from the germline V gene are LNHDA and SQIVND (reference sequence). CDR3 bases: TGTGCCAGTAAGTACAGCAATCAGCCCCAGCATTTT. It codes for CASKYSNQPQHF.

In this sample, this clone turned up once. The chain has TRBV6-5 and TRBJ1-2, with 9 nucleotides matching TRBD1. Germline CDR1 MNHEY, CDR2 SVGAGI. This CDR3 has 11 amino acids. CDR3 amino acids: CATGGGYGYTF. CDR3 DNA: TGTGCGACAGGGGGGGGCTATGGCTACACCTTC.

V usage is TRBV6-1 and J usage is TRBJ1-4; 7 nucleotides line up with TRBD1. From germline, CDR1 is MNHNS and CDR2 SASEGT. This CDR3 spans 13 amino acids. Trimming at V came to 4 bases and at J to 8 bases, leaving 4 bases not matched to a gene. The CDR3 DNA sequence: TGTGCCAGCAGTGGACAGGGAGGAGAAAAACTGTTTTTT. Protein product: CASSGQGGEKLFF.

The chain combines TRBV9 with TRBJ1-2; the match to TRBD1 covers 7 bases. Per the germline V gene, CDR1 is SGDLS and CDR2 is YYNGEE. The CDR3 extends over 14 amino acids. After removal of 4 bases from V and 4 bases from J, the junction contained 7 bases not matched to a gene. The CDR3: CASSPQGEAYGYTF. CDR3 nucleotide sequence: TGTGCCAGCAGCCCGCAGGGGGAGGCCTATGGCTACACCTTC.

The chain combines TRBV6-5 with TRBJ1-4; 10 bases agree with TRBD1. With 6 bases clipped from V and 8 bases from J, the junction kept 6 bases outside the gene matches. This CDR3 contains 14 residues. The germline V gene encodes CDR1 MNHEY and CDR2 SVGAGI. Here the CDR3 DNA reads TGTGCCAGCAGGCGGACAGGGGGTGGGGAAAAACTGTTTTTT. Encoded protein: CASRRTGGGEKLFF.

The V call is TRBV9, the J call TRBJ1-2, with D possibly matching TRBD1 (5 bases). In germline, CDR1 is SGDLS, CDR2 YYNGEE. V lost 0 bases and J lost 6, with 15 bases in between. The CDR3 extends over 15 amino acids. CDR3 in amino acids: CASSVAGTGGNGYTF. The CDR3 region has the DNA TGTGCCAGCAGCGTAGCTGGTACTGGGGGAAATGGCTACACCTTC.

The V and J genes are TRBV10-1 and TRBJ2-2; D possibly corresponds to TRBD2 (5 bases). V was trimmed by 4 bases and J by 6 bases, leaving 9 bases between them. The V gene's germline CDR1 is WNHNN and CDR2 SYGVQD (reference sequence). The CDR3 extends over 13 amino acids. The CDR3 bases are TGCGCCAGCAGTGCATCTAGCCCCGGGGAGCTGTTTTTT. Translated: CASSASSPGELFF.

The rearrangement joins TRBV4-2 to TRBJ2-5, with 7 bases identical to TRBD1. The germline gives CDR1 LGHNA, CDR2 YNFKEQ. There are 14 residues in the CDR3. The junction had 3 bases not matched to a gene; V was cut back by 0 bases and J by 5 bases. CDR3 nucleotides: TGTGCCAGCAGCCAAGATGGACAGGTGGAGACCCAGTACTTC. Its protein is CASSQDGQVETQYF.

Comment on this clone: Within the sample, other DNA sequences also encode this same CDR3. This sequence joins TRBV7-2 and TRBJ2-1; D gene unclear. Per germline, CDR1 SGHTA and CDR2 FQGNSA. The CDR3 loop spans 13 amino acids. V gave up 2 bases and J gave up 5 bases, with 7 bases separating them. Here the CDR3 reads CASSLSSNNEQFF. The CDR3 DNA follows: TGTGCCAGCAGCTTATCCTCTAACAATGAGCAGTTCTTC.